The clone carrying this TCR beta chain is judged medium-sized (0.01 to 0.1%). The germline gene is not matched at one end of the junction; a read error may be the cause. Construction of the TCRbeta library involved unique molecular identifiers. TCRdb re-called the PCR reads with MiXCR, one entry per CDR3 protein. The repertoire holds around 16,000 distinct CDR3 sequences, with 5.1% as singletons. These data are taken from a study of T-cell reconstitution after alpha-beta-depleted transplantation in children. CDR3 length equals 16 residues. The gene calls are TRBV12-3 or TRBV12-4 and TRBJ2-3; 15 bases are a match to TRBD2. The sequenced sample was PBMCs, obtained before TCRalphabeta/CD19-depleted stem cell transplant. This sequence originates from a boy aged 10-17 years with acute lymphoblastic leukemia, due to receive a stem cell transplant. CDR3 loop: CASSLGLAGGTDTQYF. The CDR3 nucleotides are TGTGCCAGCAGCTTAGGACTAGCGGGGGGGACAGATACGCAGTATTTT.